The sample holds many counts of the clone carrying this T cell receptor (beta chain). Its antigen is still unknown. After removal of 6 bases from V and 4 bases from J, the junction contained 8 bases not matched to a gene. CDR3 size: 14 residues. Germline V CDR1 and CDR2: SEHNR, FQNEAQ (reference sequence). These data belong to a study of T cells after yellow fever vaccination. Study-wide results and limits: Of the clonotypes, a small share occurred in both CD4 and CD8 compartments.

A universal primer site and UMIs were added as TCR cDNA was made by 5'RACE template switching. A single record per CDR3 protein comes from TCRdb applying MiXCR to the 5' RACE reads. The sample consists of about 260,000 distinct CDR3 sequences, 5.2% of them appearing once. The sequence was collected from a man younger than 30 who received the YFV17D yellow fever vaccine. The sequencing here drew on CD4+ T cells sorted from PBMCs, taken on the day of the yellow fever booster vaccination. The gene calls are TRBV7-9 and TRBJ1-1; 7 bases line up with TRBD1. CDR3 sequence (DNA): TGTGCCAGCAGACCCGACAGGGCGGGCACTGAAGCTTTCTTT. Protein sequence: CASRPDRAGTEAFF.